This T cell receptor beta chain was captured in a study of shared clonotypes between healthy human individuals. Whole-study context: Per-donor plates numbered three CD4 naive, three CD4 memory, two CD8 naive and one CD8 memory.

Only Caucasian adults living in Nashville, Tennessee made up the donor group. Overall study findings and caveats: Around 5% of naive CD4 clonotypes were shared across several donors.

Libraries were prepared by immunoSEQ multiplex PCR; TCRdb keeps only in-frame clonotypes and omits some of them. Here the sample spans more than 2 million clones, 95% being singletons. For this clone: Antigen unknown.

Looked up from germline, CDR1 is GTSNPN and CDR2 is SVGIG (reference sequence). V was pared by 7 bases and J by 5 bases, with 14 bases between. The CDR3 has 12 residues. Sequenced: naive CD4+ T cells sorted from blood. Subset given: CD45RA+ positively selected. The receptor comes from a man between 18 and 29 years old in good health. The chain links TRBV30 to TRBJ2-5; D is ambiguous. The CDR3 region is CASSPSDETQYF. CDR3 DNA sequence: TGTGCCTCGTCCCCATCAGACGAGACCCAGTACTTC.